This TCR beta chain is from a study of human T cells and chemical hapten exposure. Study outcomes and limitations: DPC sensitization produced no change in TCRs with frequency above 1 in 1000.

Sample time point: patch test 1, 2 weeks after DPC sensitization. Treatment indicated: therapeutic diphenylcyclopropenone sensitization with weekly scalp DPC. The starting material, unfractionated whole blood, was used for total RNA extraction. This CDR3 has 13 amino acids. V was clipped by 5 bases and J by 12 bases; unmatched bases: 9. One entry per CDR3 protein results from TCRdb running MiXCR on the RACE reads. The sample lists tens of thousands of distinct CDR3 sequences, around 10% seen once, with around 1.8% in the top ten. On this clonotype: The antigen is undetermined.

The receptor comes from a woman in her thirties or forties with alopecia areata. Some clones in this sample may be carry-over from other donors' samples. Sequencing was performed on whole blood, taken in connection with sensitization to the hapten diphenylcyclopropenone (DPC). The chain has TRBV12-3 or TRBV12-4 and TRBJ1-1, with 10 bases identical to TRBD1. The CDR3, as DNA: TGTGCCAGCAGTCTCCCGGGACAGGGGAGAACTTTCTTT. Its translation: CASSLPGQGRTFF.